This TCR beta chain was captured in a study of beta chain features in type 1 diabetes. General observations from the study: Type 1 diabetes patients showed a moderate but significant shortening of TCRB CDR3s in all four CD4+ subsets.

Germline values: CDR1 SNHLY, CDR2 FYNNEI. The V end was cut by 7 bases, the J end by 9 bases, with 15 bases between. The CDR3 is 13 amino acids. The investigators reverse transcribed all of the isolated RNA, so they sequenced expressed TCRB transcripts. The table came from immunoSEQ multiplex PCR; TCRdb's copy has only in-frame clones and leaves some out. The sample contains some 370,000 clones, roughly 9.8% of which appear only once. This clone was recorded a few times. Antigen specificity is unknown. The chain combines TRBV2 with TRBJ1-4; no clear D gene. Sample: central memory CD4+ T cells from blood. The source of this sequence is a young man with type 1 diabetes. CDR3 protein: CASILWLHQKLFF. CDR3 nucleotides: TGTGCCAGCATCCTGTGGCTCCACCAAAAACTGTTTTTT.